The 11 T cell receptor beta chains reported below all come from one sample, sequenced in a study of blood T cell repertoires in COVID-19 (dated by TCRdb to 2018 to 2020). Libraries were constructed by the immunoSEQ multiplex PCR assay. Sourced from immuneACCESS, this table was stored by TCRdb with only in-frame sequences that have V and J called. A share of the clones is absent; for the studies checked, an unresolved V gene accounts for under half, and the remainder has no known explanation. The sample table contains about 33,000 clones; only one count was recorded for roughly 85% of them. About 6.1% of the sample belongs to the ten largest clones. Sample: peripheral blood. The receptor set was obtained from a man between 60 and 75 years old with active COVID-19.

The chain uses TRBV11-2 and TRBJ1-1; 9 positions agree with TRBD1. Unmatched junction bases numbered 5, after V lost 5 bases and J lost 4 bases. Germline loops: CDR1 SGHAT, CDR2 FQNNGV. The CDR3 consists of 14 residues. This CDR3 reads CASSIGTGPTEAFF. The CDR3 DNA is TGTGCCAGCAGCATCGGGACAGGGCCCACTGAAGCTTTCTTT. Variable domain in full (rest from reference TRBV11-2 and TRBJ1-1): EAGVAQSPRYKIIEKRQSVAFWCNPISGHATLYWYQQILGQGPKLLIQFQNNGVVDDSQLPKDRFSAERLKGVDSTLKIQPAKLEDSAVYLCASSIGTGPTEAFFGQGTRLTVV.

This clone qualifies as medium-sized. The chain employs TRBV6-5 and TRBJ2-7, with TRBD2 matching over 7 bases. CDR1 and CDR2 (germline): MNHEY, SVGAGI. The ends lost 5 bases at V and 2 bases at J; junction bases unmatched: 9. The CDR3 covers 15 residues. CDR3 protein: CASSMSGTGAYEQYF. Written as DNA, the CDR3 is TGTGCCAGCAGTATGAGCGGGACGGGAGCCTACGAGCAGTACTTC.

The chain carries TRBV7-9 and TRBJ1-1; 9 bases agree with TRBD1. Trimming at V came to 1 base and at J to 6 bases, leaving 3 bases not matched to a gene. The CDR3 sequence is 14 residues long. Looked up from germline, CDR1 is SEHNR and CDR2 is FQNEAQ (reference sequence). CDR3 DNA: TGTGCCAGCAGCTTAGAGGGACAGGGAGCTGAAGCTTTCTTT. As protein: CASSLEGQGAEAFF.

V usage is TRBV12-5 and J usage is TRBJ1-2, with D uncertain. The germline gives CDR1 LGHNT, CDR2 FRNRAP. The V gene lost 6 bases and the J gene lost 3 bases, with 20 bases spanning the gap. CDR3 length: 16 amino acids. CDR3 sequence (DNA): TGTGCTAGTGGCCCGGAGGGTGCGGGTTCTTACTATGGCTACACCTTC. Its translation: CASGPEGAGSYYGYTF.

This clone was seen just once. The CDR3 DNA reads TGCGCCAGCAGACCTACGAGCTCCTACAATGAGCAGTTCTTC. Amino acid sequence: CASRPTSSYNEQFF. The chain recombines TRBV5-1 with TRBJ2-1; D unresolved. Trimming removed 5 bases at V and 0 bases at J, with 9 bases between. CDR1 is SGHRS, CDR2 YFSETQ, per germline. This CDR3 spans 14 amino acids.

This clone was found a few times. The chain carries TRBV7-3 and TRBJ2-7; TRBD1 matches at 7 bases. The CDR3 is 14 residues long. V lost 5 bases and J lost 2; bases outside the gene matches: 6. In germline, CDR1 is SGHTA, CDR2 FQGTGA. The CDR3 nucleotides read TGTGCCAGCAGCCCGACAGGGACCCCCTACGAGCAGTACTTC. Translated: CASSPTGTPYEQYF. Combining the CDR3 with reference TRBV7-3 and TRBJ2-7 gives the whole variable domain GAGVSQTPSNKVTEKGKYVELRCDPISGHTALYWYRQSLGQGPEFLIYFQGTGAADDSGLPNDRFFAVRPEGSVSTLKIQRTERGDSAVYLCASSPTGTPYEQYFGPGTRLTVT.

This rearrangement joins TRBV27 to TRBJ2-7, with D possibly matching TRBD2 (5 bases). The CDR3 has 13 amino acids. V was cut by 5 bases and J by 3 bases, with 11 bases left in between. Germline assignment: CDR1 MNHEY and CDR2 SMNVEV (reference sequence). CDR3 protein: CASSIGRGYEQYF. The CDR3, as DNA: TGTGCCAGCAGTATCGGCCGGGGCTACGAGCAGTACTTC.

The chain carries TRBV19 and TRBJ2-3; tentatively, D is TRBD2 (5 bases). The CDR3 sequence is 16 residues long. The germline V gene encodes CDR1 LNHDA and CDR2 SQIVND (reference sequence). V was trimmed by 2 bases and J by 2 bases, leaving 14 bases between them. In nucleotides, the CDR3 is TGTGCCAGTAGTATATGGGTAGCGTTAGCCACAGATACGCAGTATTTT. Translating it yields CASSIWVALATDTQYF.

Turning to this clone: Distinct nucleotide sequences in the sample also encode this CDR3. The chain recombines TRBV6-5 with TRBJ2-1, with 9 bases aligning to TRBD2. The CDR3 is made up of 13 amino acids. Germline values: CDR1 MNHEY, CDR2 SVGAGI. The trim removed 8 bases at V and 4 bases at J, leaving 3 bases unmatched. The CDR3 reads CASRSGSYNEQFF. As DNA, the CDR3 is TGTGCCAGCCGTAGCGGGAGTTACAATGAGCAGTTCTTC.

This chain connects TRBV28 to TRBJ1-2; 7 bases are a match to TRBD1. Losses at the gene ends were 11 bases for V and 0 bases for J; bases not matched to a gene: 15. This CDR3 contains 16 residues. The germline CDR1 and CDR2 sequences are MDHEN and SYDVKM. This CDR3 is CASLRPSGTANYGYTF. The CDR3, as DNA: TGTGCCTCCTTACGACCGTCCGGGACAGCTAACTATGGCTACACCTTC.

The chain is built from TRBV5-1 and TRBJ2-3; the D gene is possibly TRBD2 (6 bases). CDR1 is SGHRS and CDR2 is YFSETQ in the germline V gene. Trimming shortened V by 4 bases and J by 1 base, and 10 bases separated the two germline ends. This CDR3 contains 14 residues. As DNA, the CDR3 is TGCGCCAGCAGCCAGTGGGAGGGCACAGATACGCAGTATTTT. This translates into CASSQWEGTDTQYF.